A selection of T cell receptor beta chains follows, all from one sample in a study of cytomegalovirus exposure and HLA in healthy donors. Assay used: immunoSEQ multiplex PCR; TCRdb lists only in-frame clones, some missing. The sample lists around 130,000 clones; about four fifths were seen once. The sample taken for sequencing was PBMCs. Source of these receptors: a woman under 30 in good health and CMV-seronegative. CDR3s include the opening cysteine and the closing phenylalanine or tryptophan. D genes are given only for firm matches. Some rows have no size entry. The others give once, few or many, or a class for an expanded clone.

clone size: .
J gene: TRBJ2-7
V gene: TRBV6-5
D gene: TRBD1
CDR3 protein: CASRTGQGASYEQYF
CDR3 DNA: TGTGCCAGCAGAACGGGACAGGGGGCCTCCTACGAGCAGTACTTC

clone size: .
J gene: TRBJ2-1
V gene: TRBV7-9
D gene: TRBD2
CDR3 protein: CSSSPQAGGVNEQFF
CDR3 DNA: TGTTCCAGCAGCCCCCAGGCGGGAGGAGTAAATGAGCAGTTCTTC

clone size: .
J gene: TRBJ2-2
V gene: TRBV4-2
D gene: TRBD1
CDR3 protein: CASSSGQGFYTGELFF
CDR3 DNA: TGTGCCAGCAGCTCGGGACAGGGATTTTACACCGGGGAGCTGTTTTTT

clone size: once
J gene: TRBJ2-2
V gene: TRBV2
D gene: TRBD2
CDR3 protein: CASSEEREGPSTGELFF
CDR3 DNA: TGTGCCAGCAGTGAAGAGCGGGAGGGCCCTAGCACCGGGGAGCTGTTTTTT

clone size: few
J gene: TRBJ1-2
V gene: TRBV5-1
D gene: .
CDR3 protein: CASSLGSDGYTF
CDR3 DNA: TGCGCCAGCAGCTTGGGGTCAGATGGCTACACCTTC

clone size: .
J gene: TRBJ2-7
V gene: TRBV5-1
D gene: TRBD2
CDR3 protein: CASILYGRIPYEQYF
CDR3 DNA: TGCGCCAGCATTCTTTACGGGAGGATCCCCTACGAGCAGTACTTC

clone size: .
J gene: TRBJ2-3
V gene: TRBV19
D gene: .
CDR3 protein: CASRFRGSSSTDTQYF
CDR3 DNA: TGTGCCTCTAGGTTCCGAGGGTCCAGTTCCACAGATACGCAGTATTTT

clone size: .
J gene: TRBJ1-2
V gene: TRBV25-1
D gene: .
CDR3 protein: CASSEGLPYGYTF
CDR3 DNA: TGTGCCAGCAGTGAGGGACTCCCCTATGGCTACACCTTC

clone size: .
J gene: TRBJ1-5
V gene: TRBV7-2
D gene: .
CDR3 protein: CASSLAGPSNQPQHF
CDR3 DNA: TGTGCCAGCAGCTTAGCTGGGCCAAGCAATCAGCCCCAGCATTTT

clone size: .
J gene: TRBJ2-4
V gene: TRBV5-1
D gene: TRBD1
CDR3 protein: CASSRVGTGFFQYF
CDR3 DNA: TGCGCCAGCAGCAGGGTCGGGACAGGGTTTTTTCAGTACTTC

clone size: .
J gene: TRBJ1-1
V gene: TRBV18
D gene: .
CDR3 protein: CASSPPSSANTEAFF
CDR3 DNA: TGTGCCAGCTCACCACCGAGCTCTGCGAACACTGAAGCTTTCTTT

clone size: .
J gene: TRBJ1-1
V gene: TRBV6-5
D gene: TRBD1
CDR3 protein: CASRSQGAGTEAFF
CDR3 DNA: TGTGCCAGCAGATCCCAGGGGGCAGGCACTGAAGCTTTCTTT

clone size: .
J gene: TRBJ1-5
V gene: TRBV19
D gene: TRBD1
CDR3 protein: CASSLDWTGGLQPQHF
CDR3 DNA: TGTGCCAGTAGTTTGGATTGGACAGGGGGGCTTCAGCCCCAGCATTTT

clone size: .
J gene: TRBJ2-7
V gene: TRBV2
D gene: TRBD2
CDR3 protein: CASRELAGLYF
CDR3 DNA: TGTGCCAGCAGGGAACTAGCGGGATTATACTTC

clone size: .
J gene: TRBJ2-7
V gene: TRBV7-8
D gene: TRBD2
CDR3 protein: CASSLAVAGGYEQYF
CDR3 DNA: TGTGCCAGCAGCTTAGCCGTAGCGGGGGGCTACGAGCAGTACTTC

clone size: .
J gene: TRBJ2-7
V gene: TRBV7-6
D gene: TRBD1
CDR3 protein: CASSLPPGQGSYEQYF
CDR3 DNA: TGTGCCAGCAGCTTACCACCGGGACAGGGTTCCTACGAGCAGTACTTC

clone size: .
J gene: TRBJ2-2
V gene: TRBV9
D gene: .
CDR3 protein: CASSPRTGRLELFF
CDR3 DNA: TGTGCCAGCAGCCCCCGGACTGGAAGGTTGGAGCTGTTTTTT

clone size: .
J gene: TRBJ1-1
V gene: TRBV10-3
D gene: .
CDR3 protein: CAISYLRNTEAFF
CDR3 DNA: TGTGCCATCAGTTATCTAAGGAACACTGAAGCTTTCTTT

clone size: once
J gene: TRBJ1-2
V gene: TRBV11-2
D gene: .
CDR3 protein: CASSLSGYGYTF
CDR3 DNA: TGTGCCAGCAGCTTGTCGGGCTATGGCTACACCTTC

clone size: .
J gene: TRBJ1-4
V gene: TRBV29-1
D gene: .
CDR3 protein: CSAASGTNEKLFF
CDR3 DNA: TGCAGCGCCGCGTCCGGGACAAATGAAAAACTGTTTTTT

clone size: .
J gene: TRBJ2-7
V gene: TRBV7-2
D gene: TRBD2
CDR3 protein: CASSTLAGDHYEQYF
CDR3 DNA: TGTGCCAGCAGCACCCTAGCGGGGGACCACTACGAGCAGTACTTC

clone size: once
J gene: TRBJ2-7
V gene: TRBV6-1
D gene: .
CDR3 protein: CASSEAQIYEQYF
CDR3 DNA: TGTGCCAGCAGTGAAGCACAGATCTACGAGCAGTACTTC

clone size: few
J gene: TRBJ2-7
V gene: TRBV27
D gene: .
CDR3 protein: CASSDAGPAYEQYF
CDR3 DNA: TGTGCCAGCAGCGACGCGGGTCCCGCCTACGAGCAGTACTTC

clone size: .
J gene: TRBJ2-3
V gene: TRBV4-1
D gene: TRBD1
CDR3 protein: CASSRGQGNTDTQYF
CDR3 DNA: TGCGCCAGCAGTCGGGGACAGGGGAACACAGATACGCAGTATTTT